Following are 19 T cell receptor beta chains from one sample sequenced in a study of shared clonotypes between healthy human individuals. Profiling relied on immunoSEQ multiplex PCR, and the TCRdb table lists in-frame clones only, not all of them. The sample shows over 800,000 clones, 92% of them seen only once. The naive CD8 subset, CD45RO-negative cells positively selected for CCR7, excluded terminally differentiated effector memory CD45RA+ cells. The sample consisted of naive CD8+ T cells sorted from blood. The receptor set was obtained from a man aged 25 to 40 in good health.

This clone came up once. The chain recombines TRBV29-1 with TRBJ1-1; D ambiguous. Germline CDR1 SQVTM, CDR2 ANQGSEA. V lost 5 bases and J 6 bases, leaving 13 bases between the germline ends. The length of the CDR3 is 12 residues. CDR3 loop: CSVMRALSEAFF. For the CDR3, the DNA is TGCAGCGTTATGAGGGCGCTTTCTGAAGCTTTCTTT.

The chain combines TRBV4-1 with TRBJ2-3, with D perhaps TRBD2 (6 bases). Trimming removed 0 bases from V and 4 bases from J, with 14 bases in between. Germline V gives CDR1 MGHRA, CDR2 YSYEKL. The CDR3 contains 16 residues. Written as DNA, the CDR3 is TGCGCCAGCAGCCAAGATCCAGGGAGGAGTGCAGATACGCAGTATTTT. This codes for CASSQDPGRSADTQYF.

The CDR3 loop is CASTAGEYYEQYF. The CDR3 coding sequence is TGTGCCAGTACCGCCGGGGAGTACTACGAGCAGTACTTC. V gene TRBV19 combines with J gene TRBJ2-7, with a possible D match to TRBD2 (5 bases). V gave up 7 bases and J gave up 3 bases, with 13 bases separating them. The CDR3 has 13 amino acids. Germline CDR1 and CDR2: LNHDA and SQIVND (reference sequence).

The chain employs TRBV4-3 and TRBJ2-6, with no clear D. Trimming cost V 0 bases and J 1 base, with 10 bases left between them. CDR1 is LGHNA, CDR2 YSLEER, per germline. The CDR3 runs to 17 residues. CDR3 loop: CASSQDWVGSGANVLTF. As DNA, the CDR3 is TGCGCCAGCAGCCAAGATTGGGTTGGGTCTGGGGCCAACGTCCTGACTTTC.

The chain recombines TRBV30 with TRBJ2-3; no clear D gene. CDR3 length: 12 amino acids. The germline gives CDR1 GTSNPN, CDR2 SVGIG (reference sequence). V was clipped by 5 bases and J by 5 bases, with 11 bases between them. The CDR3 protein is CAWVGVEDTQYF. The CDR3 DNA follows: TGTGCCTGGGTCGGTGTGGAAGATACGCAGTATTTT.

The chain couples TRBV11-2 to TRBJ1-4, with a weak D call TRBD1 (6 bases). V was clipped by 5 bases and J by 8 bases, with 12 bases between them. Germline CDR1 reads SGHAT; CDR2 reads FQNNGV. CDR3 length equals 13 residues. The chain's CDR3 is CASSPGGGEKLFF. The DNA for the CDR3 is TGTGCCAGCAGCCCGGGGGGCGGGGAAAAACTGTTTTTT.

The V and J genes are TRBV5-1 and TRBJ1-4; no firm D call. This CDR3 has 17 amino acids. V lost 6 bases and J lost 5, with 23 bases in between. Germline-derived CDR1 and CDR2 are SGHRS and YFSETQ. The CDR3 nucleotides are TGCGCCAGCAAGCTTGGGAGCGGGTGGCAGAGGAATGAAAAACTGTTTTTT. This codes for CASKLGSGWQRNEKLFF.

This clone was detected only once. The genes are TRBV5-1 and TRBJ1-4; D is ambiguous. There are 15 residues in the CDR3. V was shortened by 0 bases and J by 0 bases, with 6 bases between the two germline ends. Germline V gene lookup returns CDR1 SGHRS and CDR2 YFSETQ. In nucleotides, the CDR3 is TGCGCCAGCAGCTTGGAAAACCCAACTAATGAAAAACTGTTTTTT. This gives the protein CASSLENPTNEKLFF.

V gene TRBV15 combines with J gene TRBJ2-1; 9 bases are a match to TRBD1. Per the germline V gene, CDR1 is LNHNV and CDR2 is YYDKDF (reference sequence). The CDR3 consists of 16 residues. The trim removed 3 bases at V and 7 bases at J, leaving 10 bases unmatched. The CDR3: CATSRPGTGRYNEQFF. Written as DNA, the CDR3 is TGTGCCACCAGCAGGCCCGGGACAGGGCGTTATAATGAGCAGTTCTTC.

This clone has only one observation. The rearrangement links TRBV7-9 to TRBJ2-1; 8 positions agree with TRBD2. The V gene's germline CDR1 is SEHNR and CDR2 FQNEAQ (reference sequence). V shed 2 bases, J shed 12 bases, and the junction held 21 bases outside the gene matches. The CDR3 totals 18 residues. CDR3 bases: TGTGCCAGCAGCTTAACCCCCGGGGAAGCGGGAGTTCAAAGGGGGCAGTTCTTC. Its translation is CASSLTPGEAGVQRGQFF.

Concerning this clone itself: A much larger clone differs from this one at a single base, so this may be a read error. The chain joins TRBV6-5 to TRBJ2-3, with TRBD2 identical over 8 bases. J gave up 1 base and V 0 bases, and 0 bases lay outside the gene matches. The CDR3 length is 15 residues. CDR1 and CDR2 (germline): MNHEY, SVGAGI. This chain's CDR3 is CASSYSRGGTDTQYF. The CDR3, as DNA: TGTGCCAGCAGTTACTCGCGGGGGGGCACAGATACGCAGTATTTT.

The V gene is TRBV7-3, the J gene TRBJ2-1; D is tentatively TRBD1 or TRBD2 (5 bases each). The V gene lost 5 bases and the J gene lost 5 bases, with 13 bases spanning the gap. Germline CDR1 reads SGHTA; CDR2 reads FQGTGA. The CDR3 has 14 residues. CDR3 amino acids: CASSPTLGDNEQFF. The CDR3 region has the DNA TGTGCCAGCAGCCCCACTTTGGGGGACAATGAGCAGTTCTTC. Drawing the rest from reference TRBV7-3 and TRBJ2-1, the complete variable domain is GAGVSQTPSNKVTEKGKYVELRCDPISGHTALYWYRQSLGQGPEFLIYFQGTGAADDSGLPNDRFFAVRPEGSVSTLKIQRTERGDSAVYLCASSPTLGDNEQFFGPGTRLTVL.

V usage is TRBV7-6 and J usage is TRBJ2-1; D tentatively fits TRBD1 or TRBD2 (5 bases each). Per germline, CDR1 SGHVS and CDR2 FNYEAQ. V was pared by 3 bases and J by 8 bases, with 20 bases between. This CDR3 contains 16 residues. CDR3 region: CASSFFPGPEPDEQFF. DNA for the CDR3: TGTGCCAGCAGCTTTTTTCCGGGGCCCGAGCCCGATGAGCAGTTCTTC.

The chain carries TRBV6-5 and TRBJ2-1; TRBD2 matches 8 bases. With 2 bases clipped from V and 9 bases from J, the junction kept 9 bases outside the gene matches. CDR3 length equals 15 residues. Germline V lookup: CDR1 MNHEY, CDR2 SVGAGI. The CDR3 region is CASSYKRESYGEQFF. DNA for the CDR3: TGTGCCAGCAGTTACAAGCGGGAGAGTTATGGTGAGCAGTTCTTC.

This chain connects TRBV6-1 to TRBJ1-1; no clear D. From germline, CDR1 is MNHNS and CDR2 SASEGT. This CDR3 spans 17 amino acids. V lost 3 bases, J lost 1 base, and 18 bases lay in between. The CDR3 is CASSEVELTGQNTEAFF. The CDR3, as DNA: TGTGCCAGCAGTGAGGTAGAACTAACCGGGCAGAACACTGAAGCTTTCTTT.

V and J are TRBV18 and TRBJ1-1; 8 bases are a match to TRBD1. The CDR3 extends over 19 amino acids. The germline V gene has CDR1 KGHSH and CDR2 LQKENI. J gave up 3 bases and V 1 base, and 16 bases lay outside the gene matches. CDR3 in DNA: TGTGCCAGCTCACCACGCTTAGGACAGGGTGGGGGCCTGGACACTGAAGCTTTCTTT. It specifies CASSPRLGQGGGLDTEAFF.

This clone was found once. The chain uses TRBV10-1 and TRBJ2-2, with D unresolved. V was cut by 4 bases and J by 0 bases, with 9 bases left in between. CDR1 and CDR2 (germline): WNHNN, SYGVQD (reference sequence). This CDR3 has 15 residues. CDR3 sequence (DNA): TGCGCCAGCAGTGGGTCTGGCCCGAACACCGGGGAGCTGTTTTTT. Its translation: CASSGSGPNTGELFF.

V gene TRBV6-5 combines with J gene TRBJ1-1; D is possibly TRBD1 (5 bases). The V end was cut by 5 bases, the J end by 5 bases, with 12 bases between. Germline CDR1 and CDR2: MNHEY and SVGAGI. The CDR3 covers 13 residues. The CDR3: CASSPGVLTEAFF. The CDR3 DNA reads TGTGCCAGCAGTCCGGGGGTTTTGACTGAAGCTTTCTTT.

The rearrangement joins TRBV2 to TRBJ2-7; D gene unclear. The V gene lost 5 bases and the J gene lost 4 bases, with 9 bases spanning the gap. From germline, CDR1 is SNHLY and CDR2 FYNNEI. The CDR3 has 12 amino acids. CDR3 in DNA: TGTGCCAGCAGTTATGACGCGTACGAGCAGTACTTC. Translation gives CASSYDAYEQYF.